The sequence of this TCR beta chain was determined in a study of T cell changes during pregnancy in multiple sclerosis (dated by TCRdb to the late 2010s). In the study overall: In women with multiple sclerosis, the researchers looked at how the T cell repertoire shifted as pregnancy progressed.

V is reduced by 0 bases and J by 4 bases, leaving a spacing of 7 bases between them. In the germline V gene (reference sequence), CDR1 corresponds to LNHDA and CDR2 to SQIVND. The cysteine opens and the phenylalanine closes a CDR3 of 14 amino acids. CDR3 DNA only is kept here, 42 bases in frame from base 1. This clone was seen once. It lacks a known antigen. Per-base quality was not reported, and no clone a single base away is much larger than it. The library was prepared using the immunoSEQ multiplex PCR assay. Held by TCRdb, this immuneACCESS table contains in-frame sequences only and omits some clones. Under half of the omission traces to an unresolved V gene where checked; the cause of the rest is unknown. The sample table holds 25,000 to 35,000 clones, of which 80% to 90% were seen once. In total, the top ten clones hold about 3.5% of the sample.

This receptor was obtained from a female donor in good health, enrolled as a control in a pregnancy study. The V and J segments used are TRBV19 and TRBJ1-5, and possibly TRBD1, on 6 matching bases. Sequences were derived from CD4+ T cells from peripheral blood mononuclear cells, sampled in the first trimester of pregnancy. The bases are TGTGCCAGTAGTATAGAGGGGGCGAATCAGCCCCAGCATTTT. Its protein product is CASSIEGANQPQHF. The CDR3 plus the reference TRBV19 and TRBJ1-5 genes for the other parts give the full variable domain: DGGITQSPKYLFRKEGQNVTLSCEQNLNHDAMYWYRQDPGQGLRLIYYSQIVNDFQKGDIAEGYSVSREKKESFPLTVTSAQKNPTAFYLCASSIEGANQPQHFGDGTRLSIL.